The 11 T cell receptor beta chains listed next were all sequenced from one sample in a study of blood T cell repertoires in COVID-19. Sequenced by immunoSEQ multiplex PCR; TCRdb stores in-frame clones only, minus some. Here the sample spans about 370,000 clones, about 89% being singletons. Sequencing was carried out using peripheral blood. These receptor sequences come from a woman in her 30s with COVID-19, enrolled during active disease.

The V gene is TRBV6-1, the J gene TRBJ2-7, with 9 nucleotides matching TRBD1. Germline trimming cut 0 bases from V and 6 bases from J; bases unmatched to any gene: 3. The germline CDR1 and CDR2 sequences are MNHNS and SASEGT. The CDR3 consists of 14 residues. CDR3 sequence reads: CASSEAGTGREQYF. In nucleotides, the CDR3 is TGTGCCAGCAGTGAAGCCGGGACAGGGCGCGAGCAGTACTTC.

About this clone itself: Other DNA sequences in the sample encode the same CDR3. The chain recombines TRBV3-1 (or the pseudogene TRBV3-2) with TRBJ2-5; tentatively, D is TRBD1 (5 bases). Trimming removed 2 bases from V and 4 bases from J, with 5 bases in between. In germline, CDR1 is LGHDT, CDR2 YNNKEL (reference sequence). This CDR3 comprises 12 residues. The CDR3 loop is CASSQTGETQYF. The CDR3 DNA is TGTGCCAGCAGCCAAACAGGAGAGACCCAGTACTTC.

V is TRBV7-2 and J is TRBJ2-3, with D hard to call. From germline, CDR1 is SGHTA and CDR2 FQGNSA. The CDR3 runs to 12 residues. V lost 3 bases, J lost 10 bases, and 11 bases lay in between. CDR3 sequence: CASSLSQTPQYF. CDR3 nucleotides: TGTGCCAGCAGCTTGTCTCAGACTCCGCAGTATTTT.

CDR3 sequence reads: CASSYVDRYEQYF. In nucleotides, the CDR3 is TGTGCCAGCAGTTACGTTGACAGATACGAGCAGTACTTC. The chain combines TRBV6-5 with TRBJ2-7; tentative D call: TRBD1 (5 bases). V lost 2 bases and J lost 4, with 9 bases in between. Germline assignment: CDR1 MNHEY and CDR2 SVGAGI. The CDR3 is made up of 13 amino acids.

The chain is built from TRBV5-6 and TRBJ1-4; 7 bases are shared with TRBD1. The CDR3 runs to 14 residues. V gave up 2 bases and J gave up 7 bases; unmatched junction bases: 5. Germline CDR1 reads SGHDT; CDR2 reads YYEEEE. The CDR3 DNA reads TGTGCCAGCAGCTTAGGAGGGGGCGGTGAAAAACTGTTTTTT. Amino acid sequence: CASSLGGGGEKLFF.

This clone was seen once. The rearrangement uses TRBV6-1 and TRBJ2-3; 10 bases agree with TRBD2. V was clipped by 4 bases and J by 2 bases; unmatched bases: 9. CDR1 and CDR2 (germline): MNHNS, SASEGT. This CDR3 contains 17 residues. Here the CDR3 reads CASSALAGEIHTDTQYF. The CDR3 DNA sequence: TGTGCCAGCAGTGCGCTAGCGGGAGAAATCCACACAGATACGCAGTATTTT.

Of note for this clone: Different DNA sequences within this sample yield the same CDR3. The J gene is TRBJ2-7, the V gene TRBV27, with D perhaps TRBD2 (5 bases). The CDR3 length is 13 residues. V gave up 2 bases and J gave up 1 base, with 6 bases separating them. Looked up from germline, CDR1 is MNHEY and CDR2 is SMNVEV (reference sequence). CDR3 nucleotide sequence: TGTGCCAGCAGTTTAAGCGGTTCCTACGAGCAGTACTTC. It specifies CASSLSGSYEQYF.

This sequence joins TRBV4-2 and TRBJ1-2; possibly TRBD1 for D (5 bases). Germline loops: CDR1 LGHNA, CDR2 YNFKEQ. V was pared by 1 base and J by 0 bases, with 18 bases between. The CDR3 sequence is 18 residues long. The CDR3 reads CASSQALGHNQANYGYTF. As DNA, the CDR3 is TGTGCCAGCAGCCAAGCATTAGGACACAACCAAGCTAACTATGGCTACACCTTC.

The V gene is TRBV7-2, the J gene TRBJ2-7; TRBD1 matches 7 bases. CDR3 length: 15 residues. Germline CDR1 reads SGHTA; CDR2 reads FQGNSA. V shed 3 bases and J 2 bases; nucleotides not matched to a gene: 7. The DNA for the CDR3 is TGTGCCAGCAGCTTGGCTGACAGGGCCACCTACGAGCAGTACTTC. It is translated as CASSLADRATYEQYF.

The chain combines TRBV9 with TRBJ2-7, with D perhaps TRBD2 (7 bases). The length of the CDR3 is 16 residues. Per the germline V gene, CDR1 is SGDLS and CDR2 is YYNGEE. Trimming cost V 3 bases and J 2 bases, with 18 bases left between them. The CDR3 reads CASSAGAAAGAYEQYF. For the CDR3, the DNA is TGTGCCAGCAGCGCGGGGGCGGCGGCGGGGGCCTACGAGCAGTACTTC.

The chain carries TRBV5-1 and TRBJ1-4; 9 bases map to TRBD1. Per the germline V gene, CDR1 is SGHRS and CDR2 is YFSETQ. The length of the CDR3 is 16 residues. J gave up 1 base and V 4 bases, and 5 bases lay outside the gene matches. The CDR3 nucleotides are TGCGCCAGCAGCACGGACAGGGGAGGAACTAATGAAAAACTGTTTTTT. This codes for CASSTDRGGTNEKLFF.